These T cell receptor beta chains were read from a single sample in a study of control samples from healthy donors and cancer patients. The protocol was immunoSEQ multiplex PCR, while the TCRdb copy is restricted to in-frame clones and leaves out a portion. The sample consists of around 200,000 clones, 85% to 95% of them appearing once. The sample comprised blood. The receptors originated from a man younger than 35 in good health. The CDR3 runs from the conserved cysteine through the conserved F or W. D genes are given only for firm matches. Clone size is stated in some rows and not others, as once, few, many or a class when expanded.

>.|.|TRBJ1-6|TRBV7-9
TGTGCCAGCAGCTTAGGTGGCGGGTCGGGTAATTCACCCCTCCACTTT
CASSLGGGSGNSPLHF
>.|.|TRBJ2-7|TRBV28
TGTGCCAGCAGTTACGAGCAGTACTTC
CASSYEQYF
>TRBD1|.|TRBJ1-1|TRBV6-5
TGTGCCAGCAGTTACGGACAGGGAAGGTCGAACACTGAAGCTTTCTTT
CASSYGQGRSNTEAFF
>TRBD1|.|TRBJ1-2|TRBV6-5
TGTGCCAGCAGTTACTCGGGGACAGATAACTATGGCTACACCTTC
CASSYSGTDNYGYTF
>.|.|TRBJ2-1|TRBV4-2
TGTGCCAGCAGCCAAGTAGTTTACAATGAGCAGTTCTTC
CASSQVVYNEQFF
>.|.|TRBJ2-7|TRBV28
TGTGCCAGCAGCTTCCGCTTAGGGGACTACGAGCAGTACTTC
CASSFRLGDYEQYF
>.|.|TRBJ2-4|TRBV2
TGTGCCAGCAGTGAGCGGTCCCTAGCCAAAAACATTCAGTACTTC
CASSERSLAKNIQYF
>.|.|TRBJ1-1|TRBV14
TGTGCCAGCAGCCGTACAAGGGGGTTGACTGAAGCTTTCTTT
CASSRTRGLTEAFF
>TRBD2|.|TRBJ2-7|TRBV4-1
TGCGCCAGCAGCCAAGCCCTCTTGAGCGGGGCCTACTACGAGCAGTACTTC
CASSQALLSGAYYEQYF
>TRBD1|.|TRBJ2-7|TRBV5-1
TGCGCCAGCAGCTCGGACAGGGGAACCTACGAGCAGTACTTC
CASSSDRGTYEQYF
>.|.|TRBJ2-1|TRBV19
TGTGCCATTTCTGCTCGGGGCAGCCGCAATGAGCAGTTCTTC
CAISARGSRNEQFF
>TRBD1|few|TRBJ1-5|TRBV4-1
TGCGCCAGCAGCCATCGGTCCACAGGGGGCTACAATCAGCCCCAGCATTTT
CASSHRSTGGYNQPQHF
>.|once|TRBJ1-1|TRBV29-1
TGCAGCGTTGGCGGCTTAAACACTGAAGCTTTCTTT
CSVGGLNTEAFF
>TRBD2|.|TRBJ2-3|TRBV9
TGTGCCAGCAGCGTAGCCCACAGCGGGGGCGCAGATACGCAGTATTTT
CASSVAHSGGADTQYF
>TRBD1|.|TRBJ1-1|TRBV18
TGTGCCAGCTCACCACCTGGGACAGACAACACTGAAGCTTTCTTT
CASSPPGTDNTEAFF
>.|.|TRBJ2-3|TRBV7-9
TGTGCCACCGGGGTTACAGATACGCAGTATTTT
CATGVTDTQYF
>.|.|TRBJ1-1|TRBV21-1
TGTGCCAGCAGCCCGGGACAGAGGGGCACTGAAGCTTTCTTT
CASSPGQRGTEAFF
>.|.|TRBJ2-7|TRBV6-4
TGTGCCAGCAGTCCCCCCGAGGTCGAGCAGTACTTC
CASSPPEVEQYF
>TRBD1|.|TRBJ1-2|TRBV18
TGTGCCAGCTCACCACCGTGGACAGGGAGTGGGGGCTACACCTTC
CASSPPWTGSGGYTF
>.|.|TRBJ1-2|TRBV28
TGTGCCAGCAGAACGAGTGGACAGTCCTATGGCTACACCTTC
CASRTSGQSYGYTF
>TRBD1|.|TRBJ1-1|TRBV18
TGTGCCAGCTCACCGTTGGGACAGGGGAACACTGAAGCTTTCTTT
CASSPLGQGNTEAFF
>TRBD2|once|TRBJ2-1|TRBV4-1
TGCGCCAGCAGCCCAGTCGGGAGCGGGGGGGCCCATGAGCAGTTCTTC
CASSPVGSGGAHEQFF
>TRBD1|.|TRBJ2-7|TRBV28
TGTGCCAGCAGTTTAACGGGACAGGGGGTTTACGAGCAGTACTTC
CASSLTGQGVYEQYF
>.|once|TRBJ1-6|TRBV7-3
TGTGCCAGCAGCTCCCGGGAGTTTGAGAAAGACAATTCACCCCTCCACTTT
CASSSREFEKDNSPLHF
>.|.|TRBJ2-3|TRBV9
TGTGCCAGCAGCGTAGGGGCGGGAAGCACAGATACGCAGTATTTT
CASSVGAGSTDTQYF
>TRBD1|.|TRBJ1-5|TRBV18
TGTGCCAGCTCACCACCCGAGGGGGCGCGAGATCAGCCCCAGCATTTT
CASSPPEGARDQPQHF
>TRBD1|.|TRBJ2-7|TRBV11-2
TGTGCCAGCAGCTTACTGCGACAGGGGGCTCGGTTGCAGTACTTC
CASSLLRQGARLQYF
>.|once|TRBJ2-2|TRBV7-7
TGTGCCAGCAGCTTAGCCCGGGGTACCGGGGAGCTGTTTTTT
CASSLARGTGELFF
>TRBD2|few|TRBJ2-7|TRBV19
TGTGCCAGTAGTATCCGAGGGCTAGCGGGGGCCCAAACCTACGAGCAGTACTTC
CASSIRGLAGAQTYEQYF
>TRBD1|once|TRBJ1-3|TRBV10-3
TGTGCCATCGGACAGGGGCGCTCTGGAAACACCATATATTTT
CAIGQGRSGNTIYF
>.|.|TRBJ1-3|TRBV6-6
TGTGCCAGCAGGTGGCAAAATCAAGACTCTGGAAACACCATATATTTT
CASRWQNQDSGNTIYF
>TRBD2|.|TRBJ2-1|TRBV28
TGTGCCAGCAGTTTAATCCCGGCTAGCGGGGGCCCCGCGGGACAGTTCTTC
CASSLIPASGGPAGQFF
>.|few|TRBJ1-5|TRBV7-9
TGTGCCAGCAGCCCGCAGGACGGGGTTCGGGAGCCCCAGCATTTT
CASSPQDGVREPQHF
>.|.|TRBJ2-1|TRBV28
TGTGCCAGCAGTTTGGTCGGGGGAACCTACAATGAGCAGTTCTTC
CASSLVGGTYNEQFF
>.|.|TRBJ1-1|TRBV7-9
TGTGCCAGCAGCGTATGGACGGAGAACACTGAAGCTTTCTTT
CASSVWTENTEAFF
>TRBD1|.|TRBJ2-7|TRBV19
TGTGCCAGTAGAGGACAGGGGGCCACGAAACGGCAGTACTTC
CASRGQGATKRQYF
>TRBD1|.|TRBJ1-2|TRBV24-1
TGTGCCACCAGTGATGCGAAGGGACAGGGCTTTAACTATGGCTACACCTTC
CATSDAKGQGFNYGYTF
>.|.|TRBJ2-3|TRBV9
TGTGCCAGCAGCGTGTCCCCCGACAGCTTTACGCAGTATTTT
CASSVSPDSFTQYF
>.|.|TRBJ2-7|TRBV3-1/TRBV3-2
TGTGCCAGCAGCCAAGATCTTTCCTACCCCTTCTACGAGCAGTACTTC
CASSQDLSYPFYEQYF
>.|.|TRBJ2-3|TRBV9
TGTGCCAGCAGCGGACGAGGTAGCACAGATACGCAGTATTTT
CASSGRGSTDTQYF
>.|.|TRBJ2-1|TRBV6-1
TGTGCCAGCAGGGGGCCCCCGGGTAACAATGAGCAGTTCTTC
CASRGPPGNNEQFF
>.|.|TRBJ2-7|TRBV18
TGTGCCAGCTCACGGATGGCGCAGAGGATTTTCTACGAGCAGTACTTC
CASSRMAQRIFYEQYF
>TRBD1|once|TRBJ1-1|TRBV24-1
TGTGCCACCAGTGATACCCGGGACAGGGCTCTAGCTTTCTTT
CATSDTRDRALAFF
>TRBD1|.|TRBJ1-6|TRBV7-2
TGTGCCAGCAGCACAGGACAGGGGGGAACTTCACCCCTCCACTTT
CASSTGQGGTSPLHF
>.|.|TRBJ2-4|TRBV2
TGTGCCAGCGTTGACTCCACAATTCAGTACTTC
CASVDSTIQYF
>.|.|TRBJ1-2|TRBV5-1
TGCGCCAGCAGCCCGGGAGCGGAGGGCTACACCTTC
CASSPGAEGYTF
>TRBD2|.|TRBJ2-5|TRBV7-8
TGTGCCAGCAGCCCCCGACTAGCGGATCTCCAAGAGACCCAGTACTTC
CASSPRLADLQETQYF
>.|.|TRBJ2-1|TRBV15
TGTGCCACCAGCAGAAACCGGGACTCCTACTACAATGAGCAGTTCTTC
CATSRNRDSYYNEQFF
>TRBD1|.|TRBJ1-5|TRBV24-1
TGTGCCACCAGTGACTCCAGGGGGCGCGGCAATCAGCCCCAGCATTTT
CATSDSRGRGNQPQHF
>.|.|TRBJ1-5|TRBV4-2
TGTGCCAGCCGGGAAGGGAATCAGCCCCAGCATTTT
CASREGNQPQHF
>.|.|TRBJ1-4|TRBV14
TGTGCCAGCAGTTTCAAGGGGGGCCTCGGAAAACTGTTTTTT
CASSFKGGLGKLFF
>TRBD2|.|TRBJ2-1|TRBV2
TGTGCCAGCAGGGAACTAGCGGGGGGAAATAATGAGCAGTTCTTC
CASRELAGGNNEQFF
>.|.|TRBJ2-7|TRBV10-3
TGTGCCATCCGCGATCCCGACAGAAGCTACGAGCAGTACTTC
CAIRDPDRSYEQYF
>TRBD1|.|TRBJ1-4|TRBV6-5
TGTGCCAGCCTTCAGGGGGGGAACGAAAAACTGTTTTTT
CASLQGGNEKLFF